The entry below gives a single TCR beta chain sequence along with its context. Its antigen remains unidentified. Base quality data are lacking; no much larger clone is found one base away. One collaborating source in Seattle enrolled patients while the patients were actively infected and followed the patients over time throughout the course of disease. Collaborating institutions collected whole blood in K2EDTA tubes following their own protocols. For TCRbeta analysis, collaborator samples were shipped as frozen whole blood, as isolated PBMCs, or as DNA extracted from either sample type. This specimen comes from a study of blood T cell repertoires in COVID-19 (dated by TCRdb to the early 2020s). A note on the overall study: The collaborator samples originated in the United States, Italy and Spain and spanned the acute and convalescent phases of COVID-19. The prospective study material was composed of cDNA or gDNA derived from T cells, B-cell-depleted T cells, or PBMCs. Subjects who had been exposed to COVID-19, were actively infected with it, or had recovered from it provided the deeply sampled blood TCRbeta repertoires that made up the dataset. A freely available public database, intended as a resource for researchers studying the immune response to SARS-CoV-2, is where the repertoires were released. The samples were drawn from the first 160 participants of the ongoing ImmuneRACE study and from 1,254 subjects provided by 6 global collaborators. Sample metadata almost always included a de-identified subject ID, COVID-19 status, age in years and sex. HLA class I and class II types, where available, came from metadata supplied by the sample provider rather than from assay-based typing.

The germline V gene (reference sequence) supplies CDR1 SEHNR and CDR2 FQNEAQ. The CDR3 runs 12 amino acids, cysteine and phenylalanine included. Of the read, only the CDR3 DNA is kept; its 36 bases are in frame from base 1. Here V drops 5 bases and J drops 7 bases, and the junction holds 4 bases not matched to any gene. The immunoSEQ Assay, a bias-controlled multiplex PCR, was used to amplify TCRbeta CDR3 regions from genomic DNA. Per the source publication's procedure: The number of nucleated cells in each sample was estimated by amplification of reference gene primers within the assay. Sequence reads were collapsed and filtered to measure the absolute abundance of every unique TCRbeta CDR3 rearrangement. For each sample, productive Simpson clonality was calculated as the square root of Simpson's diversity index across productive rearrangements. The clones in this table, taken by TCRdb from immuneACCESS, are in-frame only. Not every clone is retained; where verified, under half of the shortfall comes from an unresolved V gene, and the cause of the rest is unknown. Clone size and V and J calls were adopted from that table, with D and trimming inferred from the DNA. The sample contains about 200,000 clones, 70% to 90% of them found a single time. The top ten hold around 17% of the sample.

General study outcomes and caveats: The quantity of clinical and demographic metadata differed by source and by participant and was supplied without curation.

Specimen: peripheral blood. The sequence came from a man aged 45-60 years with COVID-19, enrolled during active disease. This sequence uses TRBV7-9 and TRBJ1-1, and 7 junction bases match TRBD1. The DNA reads TGTGCCAGCAGCAGGACAGGAATTGAAGCTTTCTTT. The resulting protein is CASSRTGIEAFF.